This T cell receptor beta chain was retrieved from a study of cytomegalovirus exposure and HLA in healthy donors. The CDR3 runs to 14 residues. V was shortened by 2 bases and J by 3 bases, with 11 bases between the two germline ends. From germline, CDR1 is SGHDT and CDR2 YYEEEE. It was with 60 Vbeta and 13 Jbeta primers that the PCR ran. Profiling relied on immunoSEQ multiplex PCR, and the TCRdb table lists in-frame clones only, not all of them. The profile shows some 200,000 clones, over 70% of them singletons. The receptor was derived from a man aged 50 to 60 in good health and CMV-seronegative. The rearrangement uses TRBV5-6 and TRBJ1-2; TRBD1 is a possible D gene (6 bases). Sequenced sample: PBMCs. The CDR3 sequence is CASSFFHRDYGYTF. CDR3 coding DNA: TGTGCCAGCAGCTTCTTTCACAGGGACTATGGCTACACCTTC.